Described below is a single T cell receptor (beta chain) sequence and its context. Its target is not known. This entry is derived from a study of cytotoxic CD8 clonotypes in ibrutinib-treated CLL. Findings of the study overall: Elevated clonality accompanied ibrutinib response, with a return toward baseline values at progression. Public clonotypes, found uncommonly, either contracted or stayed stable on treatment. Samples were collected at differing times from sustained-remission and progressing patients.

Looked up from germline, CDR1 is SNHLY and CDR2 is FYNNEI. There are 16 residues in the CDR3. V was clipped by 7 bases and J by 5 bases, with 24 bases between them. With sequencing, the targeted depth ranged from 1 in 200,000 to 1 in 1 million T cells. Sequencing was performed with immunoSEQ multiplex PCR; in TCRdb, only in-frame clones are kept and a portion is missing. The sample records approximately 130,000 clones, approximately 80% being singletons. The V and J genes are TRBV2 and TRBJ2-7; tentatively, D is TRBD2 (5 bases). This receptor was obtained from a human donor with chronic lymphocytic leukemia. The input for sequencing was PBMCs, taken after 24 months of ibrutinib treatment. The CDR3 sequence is CASKTESQAVTDEQYF. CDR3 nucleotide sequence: TGTGCCAGCAAAACCGAGAGTCAAGCGGTCACGGACGAGCAGTACTTC.